This T cell receptor beta chain is drawn from a study of response to subunit inactivated influenza vaccine. This clonotype turned up a few times. What it recognizes is unknown. Findings and limits, study-wide: Only a handful of new T cells, the authors suggested, are recruited with each seasonal influenza vaccination.

TCRdb reanalysed the RT-PCR reads using MiXCR and keeps one entry per CDR3 protein. The sample yields hundreds of thousands of distinct CDR3 sequences, less than 15% seen once. The germline gives CDR1 SGHTA, CDR2 FQGNSA. V was clipped by 2 bases and J by 9 bases, with 8 bases between them. The CDR3 is 12 amino acids. The input for sequencing was PBMCs from blood, taken 14 to 15 days before vaccination. This receptor was identified in a man aged 45 to 65 who received an inactivated influenza vaccine. This chain uses TRBV7-2 with TRBJ2-1; D is unresolved. Written as DNA, the CDR3 is TGTGCCAGCAGCTTACGTCGCCCTGAGCAGTTCTTC. Amino acid sequence: CASSLRRPEQFF.